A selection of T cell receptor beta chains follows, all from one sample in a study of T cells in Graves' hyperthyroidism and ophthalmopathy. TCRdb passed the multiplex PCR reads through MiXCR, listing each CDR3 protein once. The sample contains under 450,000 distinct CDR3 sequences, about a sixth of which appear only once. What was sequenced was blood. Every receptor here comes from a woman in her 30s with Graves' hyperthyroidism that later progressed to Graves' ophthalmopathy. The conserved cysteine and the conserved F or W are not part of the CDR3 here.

CDR3aa: ASSPGRPGSYEQY
v_gene: TRBV28

CDR3aa: ASSSGQGNYEQY
v_gene: TRBV6-1

CDR3aa: ASSFWGLSGQETQY
v_gene: TRBV5-4

CDR3aa: ASSILASSTDTQY
v_gene: TRBV19

CDR3aa: ASSFDRYGNTDTQY
v_gene: TRBV5-8

CDR3aa: ASSPSRRSTEAF
v_gene: TRBV7-3

CDR3aa: ASSLLFLYGYT
v_gene: TRBV28

CDR3aa: ASNRRGTSGKETQY
v_gene: TRBV2

CDR3aa: ASSFTGRGQPQH
v_gene: TRBV12-3/TRBV12-4

CDR3aa: AIMERADSTDTQY
v_gene: TRBV10-3

CDR3aa: ASSYRGNTEAF
v_gene: TRBV28

CDR3aa: ASSFPPGSGASSGNTIY
v_gene: TRBV28

CDR3aa: ASTRQGINTGELF
v_gene: TRBV5-1